Shown below are 28 T cell receptor beta chains from a single sample sequenced in a study of vaccination and CD4 T cells after COVID-19. The antigens of these receptors remain unknown. Cultured CD4+ T cell DNA underwent sequencing with the Oncomine TCR Beta short-read assay. Using its own MiXCR run on the PCR reads, TCRdb lists one record per CDR3 protein. The top ten hold approximately 2.8% of the sample, which has about 24,000 distinct CDR3 sequences, less than 40% seen once. Stated time point: late sampling 161 to 241 days after vaccination in a few convalescent patients. Sample treatment: roughly 10-day PBMC culture with coronavirus spike peptide pools or control peptides (ViraFEST assay). Sample: CD4+ T cells from blood, cultured in vitro, taken about 7 months after SARS-CoV-2 vaccination. These receptors all come from a human donor who had recovered from COVID-19.

J is TRBJ2-5 and V is TRBV7-8; perhaps TRBD1 as D (6 bases). The CDR3 is 14 amino acids. V shed 5 bases and J shed 4 bases, with 14 bases lying between them. The V gene's germline CDR1 is SGHVS and CDR2 FQNEAQ. CDR3 nucleotide sequence: TGTGCCAGCAGCAGAGGACAGCCTGGAGAGACCCAGTACTTC. Translation gives CASSRGQPGETQYF.

In nucleotides, the CDR3 is TGTGCCAGCAGCCGAGGACCGACCGGCTACGAGCAGTACTTC. This codes for CASSRGPTGYEQYF. This chain links TRBV14 with TRBJ2-7; no reliable D call. This CDR3 has 14 residues. Germline loops: CDR1 SGHDN, CDR2 FVKESK. V shed 4 bases and J shed 3 bases, with 13 bases lying between them.

Only a few counts were recorded for this clonotype. The rearrangement links TRBV28 to TRBJ2-7; 8 bases match TRBD2. With V trimmed by 6 bases and J by 2 bases, 9 bases remained unmatched. Germline lookup yields CDR1 MDHEN and CDR2 SYDVKM. The CDR3 runs to 15 residues. CDR3 sequence: CASRHRGRSTYEQYF. DNA of the CDR3: TGTGCCAGCAGACACCGCGGGAGGTCGACCTACGAGCAGTACTTC. Based on the CDR3 plus reference TRBV28 and TRBJ2-7, the full variable domain is DVKVTQSSRYLVKRTGEKVFLECVQDMDHENMFWYRQDPGLGLRLIYFSYDVKMKEKGDIPEGYSVSREKKERFSLILESASTNQTSMYLCASRHRGRSTYEQYFGPGTRLTVT.

The chain links TRBV20-1 to TRBJ2-7; 12 bases line up with TRBD2. There are 16 residues in the CDR3. The V and J ends lost 1 base and 4 bases, in that order; junction bases with no gene match: 8. Germline lookup yields CDR1 DFQATT and CDR2 SNEGSKA (reference sequence). In nucleotides, the CDR3 is TGCAGTGCTAGAGTACTAGGACTAGCGGGGTCTTACGAGCAGTACTTC. It specifies CSARVLGLAGSYEQYF.

This chain uses TRBV10-2 with TRBJ1-2; 8 bases are a match to TRBD1. With V trimmed by 5 bases and J by 4 bases, 3 bases remained unmatched. Germline V lookup: CDR1 WSHSY, CDR2 SAAADI. This CDR3 has 13 residues. The CDR3 sequence: CASSWTGSYGYTF. In DNA, the CDR3 is TGCGCCAGCAGTTGGACAGGGTCCTATGGCTACACCTTC.

For this clonotype: This CDR3 fails to terminate in the conserved phenylalanine or tryptophan, so it likely reflects a read error. The chain is built from TRBV5-4 and TRBJ1-2, with D hard to call. V lost 4 bases, J lost 4 bases, and 8 bases lay in between. Germline values: CDR1 SGHNT, CDR2 YYREEE (reference sequence). The CDR3 is made up of 12 amino acids. The CDR3 protein is CASSLDSYGYTS. DNA of the CDR3: TGTGCCAGCAGCCTAGACTCCTATGGCTACACCTCC.

This chain joins TRBV27 and TRBJ2-7; 8 nucleotides agree with TRBD1. The length of the CDR3 is 16 residues. Per the germline V gene, CDR1 is MNHEY and CDR2 is SMNVEV (reference sequence). J gave up 2 bases and V 5 bases, and 11 bases lay outside the gene matches. The CDR3 region has the DNA TGTGCCAGCAGTCCAACCTACAGGGGGAATACCTACGAGCAGTACTTC. This translates into CASSPTYRGNTYEQYF.

The chain combines TRBV28 with TRBJ2-2, with 10 bases identical to TRBD2. J gave up 6 bases and V 6 bases, and 10 bases lay outside the gene matches. The CDR3 runs to 16 residues. Germline V gene sequence: CDR1 MDHEN, CDR2 SYDVKM. CDR3 nucleotides: TGTGCCAGCAGCCGAATCCAGCGGGGGGGTGCCGGGGAGCTGTTTTTT. Encoded protein: CASSRIQRGGAGELFF.

This clonotype was counted between two and nine times. This rearrangement joins TRBV27 to TRBJ1-5; no definite D call. This CDR3 contains 14 residues. Trimming removed 2 bases from V and 11 bases from J, with 16 bases in between. Germline loops: CDR1 MNHEY, CDR2 SMNVEV (reference sequence). CDR3 in DNA: TGTGCCAGCAGTTTAAATTCCGGATTGTCAGCCCAGCATTTT. Its translation: CASSLNSGLSAQHF.

This clonotype was picked up one time. V gene TRBV20-1 combines with J gene TRBJ2-1, with 15 positions matching TRBD2. Unmatched junction bases numbered 6, after V lost 6 bases and J lost 0 bases. CDR1 and CDR2 from the germline V gene are DFQATT and SNEGSKA (reference sequence). The CDR3 contains 17 residues. The chain's CDR3 is CSAPGTSGRYSYNEQFF. For the CDR3, the DNA is TGCAGTGCACCAGGGACTAGCGGGAGGTACTCCTACAATGAGCAGTTCTTC.

The chain is built from TRBV6-1 and TRBJ2-1; 10 bases are a match to TRBD1. V lost 5 bases to trimming and J lost 6 bases; unmatched junction nucleotides: 7. The CDR3 is made up of 15 amino acids. Germline assignment: CDR1 MNHNS and CDR2 SASEGT. The CDR3 region is CASSPFGQGVNEQFF. The CDR3 DNA sequence: TGTGCCAGCAGTCCCTTCGGACAGGGGGTCAATGAGCAGTTCTTC.

The J gene is TRBJ1-3, the V gene TRBV7-2, with unresolved D. The CDR3 length is 13 residues. Germline CDR1 and CDR2: SGHTA and FQGNSA. The V gene lost 4 bases and the J gene lost 2 bases, with 6 bases spanning the gap. The CDR3 DNA sequence: TGTGCCAGCAGCTCGGACCCTGGAAACACCATATATTTT. The encoded protein is CASSSDPGNTIYF.

This clonotype was found a few times. V is TRBV7-2 and J is TRBJ1-1, with TRBD1 identical over 7 bases. CDR1 and CDR2 from the germline V gene are SGHTA and FQGNSA. The V segment lost 5 bases and the J segment 3 bases; nucleotides outside the gene matches: 6. The CDR3 is 14 residues long. CDR3 sequence: CASSPGGGDTEAFF. The CDR3 DNA reads as TGTGCCAGCAGCCCAGGGGGGGGGGACACTGAAGCTTTCTTT.

The chain has TRBV2 and TRBJ1-5; D is ambiguous. Germline values: CDR1 SNHLY, CDR2 FYNNEI. The CDR3 length is 13 residues. V gave up 6 bases and J gave up 1 base, with 7 bases separating them. DNA for the CDR3: TGTGCCAGCAGAGAGGACAGCAATCAGCCCCAGCATTTT. It specifies CASREDSNQPQHF.

The rearrangement uses TRBV10-1 and TRBJ2-3; 7 nucleotides line up with TRBD2. J gave up 0 bases and V 4 bases, and 4 bases lay outside the gene matches. The CDR3 sequence is 15 residues long. Germline CDR1 is WNHNN and CDR2 is SYGVQD (reference sequence). DNA for the CDR3: TGCGCCAGCAGTGTCGCGGGAGAAAGCACAGATACGCAGTATTTT. As protein: CASSVAGESTDTQYF.

Only a few counts were recorded for this clonotype. The chain links TRBV20-1 to TRBJ2-7, with D possibly TRBD1 on 5 matching bases. In germline, CDR1 is DFQATT, CDR2 SNEGSKA (reference sequence). The CDR3 sequence is 14 residues long. V was clipped by 3 bases and J by 3 bases, with 15 bases between them. Here the CDR3 DNA reads TGCAGTGCTAGCTTTGAAGGGGTCCACTACGAGCAGTACTTC. This codes for CSASFEGVHYEQYF.

The chain recombines TRBV20-1 with TRBJ2-7; 7 positions match TRBD1. This CDR3 spans 16 amino acids. The germline gives CDR1 DFQATT, CDR2 SNEGSKA (reference sequence). Trimming at V came to 6 bases and at J to 1 base, leaving 15 bases not matched to a gene. The CDR3 loop reads CSARKQGSRVSYEQYF. The CDR3 coding sequence is TGCAGTGCCCGAAAACAGGGGTCTCGGGTGTCCTACGAGCAGTACTTC.

The chain is built from TRBV7-9 and TRBJ1-2; no firm D call. The CDR3 has 14 amino acids. Germline V gene data show CDR1 as SEHNR and CDR2 as FQNEAQ (reference sequence). V lost 2 bases and J 4 bases, leaving 11 bases between the germline ends. The CDR3: CASSLYKGIYGYTF. CDR3 sequence (DNA): TGTGCCAGCAGCTTATATAAGGGTATCTATGGCTACACCTTC. Full variable domain (outside the CDR3, taken from reference TRBV7-9 and TRBJ1-2): DTGVSQNPRHKITKRGQNVTFRCDPISEHNRLYWYRQTLGQGPEFLTYFQNEAQLEKSRLLSDRFSAERPKGSFSTLEIQRTEQGDSAMYLCASSLYKGIYGYTFGSGTRLTVV.

This clonotype was picked up a small number of times. The CDR3 reads CASSFLPLQGGTEAFF. The CDR3 DNA follows: TGTGCCAGCAGCTTCCTACCCCTACAGGGCGGCACTGAAGCTTTCTTT. The chain employs TRBV7-2 and TRBJ1-1; D is perhaps TRBD1 (6 bases). Per germline, CDR1 SGHTA and CDR2 FQGNSA. The CDR3 runs 16 residues. V was trimmed by 3 bases and J by 4 bases, leaving 18 bases between them.

This chain uses TRBV11-2 with TRBJ2-5, with 12 bases lining up with TRBD2. The CDR3 covers 16 residues. The ends lost 3 bases at V and 13 bases at J; junction bases unmatched: 15. In germline, CDR1 is SGHAT, CDR2 FQNNGV. CDR3 sequence reads: CASSLTPPGLAGRGYF. CDR3 coding DNA: TGTGCCAGCAGCTTGACACCCCCGGGACTAGCGGGCCGGGGGTACTTC.

This clonotype has only a few counts. The V gene is TRBV6-5, the J gene TRBJ1-5; TRBD1 aligns across 7 bases. The length of the CDR3 is 14 residues. V was pared by 3 bases and J by 2 bases, with 1 base of the junction left unmatched. Germline V gene sequence: CDR1 MNHEY, CDR2 SVGAGI. The CDR3 DNA is TGTGCCAGCAGTTATACAGGGGGCAATCAGCCCCAGCATTTT. Translated: CASSYTGGNQPQHF.

The chain carries TRBV5-4 and TRBJ2-5, with D maybe TRBD1 (6 bases). The CDR3 is 14 residues long. The V end lost 4 bases, the J end lost 2 bases, and 12 bases lay between the germline ends. Germline values: CDR1 SGHNT, CDR2 YYREEE (reference sequence). CDR3 DNA: TGTGCCAGCAGCGCGCCAGGGGCACAAGAGACCCAGTACTTC. It is translated as CASSAPGAQETQYF.

The genes are TRBV7-3 and TRBJ1-1; possible D gene TRBD1, 6 bases. The length of the CDR3 is 13 residues. The germline V gene has CDR1 SGHTA and CDR2 FQGTGA. Trimming removed 5 bases at V and 5 bases at J, with 12 bases between. CDR3 coding DNA: TGTGCCAGCAGCACCGAACAGGGAACTGAAGCTTTCTTT. Amino acid sequence: CASSTEQGTEAFF.

The chain carries TRBV7-9 and TRBJ2-7; 16 bases align to TRBD2. The CDR3 is made up of 18 amino acids. The V segment lost 3 bases and the J segment 2 bases; nucleotides outside the gene matches: 7. Germline V CDR1 and CDR2: SEHNR, FQNEAQ (reference sequence). The CDR3 DNA sequence: TGTGCCAGCAGCTTGGCCGGGACTAGCGGGAGGGCCCCCTACGAGCAGTACTTC. It is translated as CASSLAGTSGRAPYEQYF.

The chain joins TRBV5-8 to TRBJ2-7; D perhaps matches TRBD2 (6 bases). This CDR3 is built from 16 residues. Trimming took off 0 bases at V and 0 bases at J, with 13 bases between the two ends. In germline, CDR1 is SGHTS, CDR2 YDEGEE. The CDR3 region has the DNA TGTGCCAGCAGCTTGGGAGTAGCGACTAGCTCCTACGAGCAGTACTTC. Translated: CASSLGVATSSYEQYF.

The gene calls are TRBV20-1 and TRBJ2-5; the D is unclear. This CDR3 comprises 13 residues. Deletions cut 1 base from V and 5 bases from J, with 11 bases between. The germline gives CDR1 DFQATT, CDR2 SNEGSKA (reference sequence). CDR3 sequence reads: CSARARIAETQYF. CDR3 bases: TGCAGTGCTAGAGCCCGCATAGCTGAGACCCAGTACTTC.

This rearrangement joins TRBV6-1 to TRBJ1-2; 7 bases agree with TRBD1. V dropped 6 bases and J dropped 1; count of bases not matched to a gene: 17. This CDR3 is built from 18 residues. CDR1 is MNHNS, CDR2 SASEGT, per germline. The CDR3 here is CASRPQTGSLVINYGYTF. The DNA for the CDR3 is TGTGCCAGCAGACCCCAGACAGGGTCCCTGGTTATTAACTATGGCTACACCTTC.

The J gene is TRBJ2-1, the V gene TRBV20-1; 7 bases line up with TRBD2. The CDR3 length is 17 residues. The junction had 20 bases not matched to a gene; V was cut back by 4 bases and J by 8 bases. Germline CDR1 reads DFQATT; CDR2 reads SNEGSKA (reference sequence). DNA for the CDR3: TGCAGTGCTAAAAGTCCGGGACTACGTAGATTAGGGGATGAGCAGTTCTTC. It codes for CSAKSPGLRRLGDEQFF.